This T cell receptor (beta chain) emerged from a study of blood T cell repertoires in COVID-19. The ends lost 2 bases at V and 4 bases at J; junction bases unmatched: 3. CDR1 and CDR2 from the germline V gene are MDHEN and SYDVKM. CDR3 length: 16 amino acids. Assay: immunoSEQ multiplex PCR; the TCRdb copy retains only in-frame clones and omits some. This sample has about 140,000 clones, with roughly 80% found just once. V usage is TRBV28 and J usage is TRBJ1-6, with 9 bases aligning to TRBD1. The receptor's source is a man in his forties with acute COVID-19. Sequenced input: PBMCs or T cells enriched from blood (not recorded which). The CDR3 nucleotides read TGTGCCAGCAGTTTAGGGACAGGGTATTATAATTCACCCCTCCACTTT. This gives the protein CASSLGTGYYNSPLHF.